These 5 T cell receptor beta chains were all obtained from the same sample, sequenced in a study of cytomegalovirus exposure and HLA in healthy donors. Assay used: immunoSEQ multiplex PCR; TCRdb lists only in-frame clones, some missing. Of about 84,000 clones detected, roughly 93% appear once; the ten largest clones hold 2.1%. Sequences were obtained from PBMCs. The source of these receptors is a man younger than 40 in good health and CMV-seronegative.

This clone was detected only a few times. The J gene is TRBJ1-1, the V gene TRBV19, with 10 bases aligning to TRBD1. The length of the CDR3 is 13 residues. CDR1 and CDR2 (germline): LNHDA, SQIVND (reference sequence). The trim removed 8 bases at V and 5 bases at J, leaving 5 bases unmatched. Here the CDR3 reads CASSQDRGTEAFF. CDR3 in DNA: TGTGCCAGTTCCCAGGACAGGGGGACTGAAGCTTTCTTT.

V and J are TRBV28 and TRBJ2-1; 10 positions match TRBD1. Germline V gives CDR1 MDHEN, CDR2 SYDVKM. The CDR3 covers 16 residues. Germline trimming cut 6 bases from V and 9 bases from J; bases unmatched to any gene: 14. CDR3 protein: CASSPTDRGLPSEQFF. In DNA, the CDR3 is TGTGCCAGCAGCCCAACCGACAGGGGGCTCCCAAGTGAGCAGTTCTTC. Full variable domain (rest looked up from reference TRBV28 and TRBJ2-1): DVKVTQSSRYLVKRTGEKVFLECVQDMDHENMFWYRQDPGLGLRLIYFSYDVKMKEKGDIPEGYSVSREKKERFSLILESASTNQTSMYLCASSPTDRGLPSEQFFGPGTRLTVL.

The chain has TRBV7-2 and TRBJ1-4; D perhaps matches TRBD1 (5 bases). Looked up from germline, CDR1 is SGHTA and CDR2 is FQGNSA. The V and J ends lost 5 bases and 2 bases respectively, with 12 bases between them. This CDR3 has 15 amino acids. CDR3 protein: CASSRGGATNEKLFF. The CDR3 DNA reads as TGTGCCAGCAGCCGCGGCGGGGCTACTAATGAAAAACTGTTTTTT.

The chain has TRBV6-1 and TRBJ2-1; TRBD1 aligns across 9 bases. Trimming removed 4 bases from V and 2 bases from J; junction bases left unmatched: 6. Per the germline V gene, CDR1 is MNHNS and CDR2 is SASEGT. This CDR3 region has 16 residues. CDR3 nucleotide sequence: TGTGCCAGCAGTGGGATTAGGGACAGGGCCTACAATGAGCAGTTCTTC. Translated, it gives CASSGIRDRAYNEQFF.

CDR3 sequence reads: CSVWTGGDSGANVLTF. Written as DNA, the CDR3 is TGCAGCGTCTGGACAGGGGGTGACTCTGGGGCCAACGTCCTGACTTTC. The rearrangement uses TRBV29-1 and TRBJ2-6, with TRBD1 matching 10 bases. The CDR3 length is 16 residues. The trim removed 6 bases at V and 0 bases at J, leaving 5 bases unmatched. Germline lookup yields CDR1 SQVTM and CDR2 ANQGSEA.